The following is a TCR beta chain sequence with its context. The data belong to a study of cytomegalovirus exposure and HLA in healthy donors. PCR primers comprised 60 Vbeta and 13 Jbeta primers. Assay: immunoSEQ multiplex PCR; the TCRdb copy retains only in-frame clones and omits some. The repertoire has approximately 170,000 clones, around 68% of them found once; the top ten carry approximately 1.5%. Per germline, CDR1 LNHDA and CDR2 SQIVND (reference sequence). The CDR3 runs to 13 residues. Trimming shortened V by 10 bases and J by 3 bases, and 13 bases separated the two germline ends. This sequence originates from a man between 45 and 60 years old in good health and CMV-seronegative. This chain joins TRBV19 and TRBJ1-5; D not certain. Material: PBMCs. CDR3 coding DNA: TGTGCCACCGCGGTCACACCCAATCAGCCCCAGCATTTT. Encoded protein: CATAVTPNQPQHF. Full variable domain (remainder filled in from reference TRBV19 and TRBJ1-5): DGGITQSPKYLFRKEGQNVTLSCEQNLNHDAMYWYRQDPGQGLRLIYYSQIVNDFQKGDIAEGYSVSREKKESFPLTVTSAQKNPTAFYLCATAVTPNQPQHFGDGTRLSIL.